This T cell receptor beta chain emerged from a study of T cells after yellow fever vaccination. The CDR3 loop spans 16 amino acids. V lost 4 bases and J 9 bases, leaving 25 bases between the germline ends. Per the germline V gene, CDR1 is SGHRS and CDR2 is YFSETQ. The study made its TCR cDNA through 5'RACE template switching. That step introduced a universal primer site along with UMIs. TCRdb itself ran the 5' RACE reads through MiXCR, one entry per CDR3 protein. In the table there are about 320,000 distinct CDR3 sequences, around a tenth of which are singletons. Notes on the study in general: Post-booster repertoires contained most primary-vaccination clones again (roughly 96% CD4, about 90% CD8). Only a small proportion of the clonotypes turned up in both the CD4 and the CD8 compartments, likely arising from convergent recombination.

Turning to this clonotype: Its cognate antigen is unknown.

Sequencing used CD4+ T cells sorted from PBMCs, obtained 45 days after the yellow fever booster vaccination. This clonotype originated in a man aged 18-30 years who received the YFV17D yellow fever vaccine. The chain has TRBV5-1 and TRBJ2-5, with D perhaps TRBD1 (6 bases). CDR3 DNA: TGCGCCAGCAGCCTAGTAGGGGGTGCCGCTAGTGGGGCCCAGTACTTC. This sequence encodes CASSLVGGAASGAQYF.